The rows below give T cell receptor beta chains drawn from one sample of a study of CD8 T cells in ankylosing spondylitis. TCRdb re-derived calls from the 5' RACE reads in MiXCR, one entry per CDR3 protein. The profile covers about 240,000 distinct CDR3 sequences, with roughly a quarter appearing a single time and roughly 0.67% taken by the ten largest. The sequenced sample consisted of blood, either unsorted or a sorted T cell fraction (not recorded which). The receptors were sampled from a male donor with ankylosing spondylitis or in good health (not recorded which). Both conserved end residues are trimmed from each CDR3.

V,J,CDR3
TRBV7-9,TRBJ2-5,ASSFGTSEETQY
TRBV7-8,TRBJ2-5,ASTPYGAGSKETQY
TRBV7-6,TRBJ2-7,ASSSTSGGTYEQY
TRBV12-3/TRBV12-4,TRBJ2-3,ASSLDRVGDTQY
TRBV5-1,TRBJ1-1,ASSRDRERSTEAF
TRBV6-6,TRBJ2-1,ASSTDAYNEQF
TRBV12-3/TRBV12-4,TRBJ1-1,ASSFRRNTEAF
TRBV20-1,TRBJ2-4,SAPLAGGTKNIQY
TRBV5-4,TRBJ2-3,ASSLVVGSTDTQY
TRBV10-3,TRBJ1-2,AIRDSKEQLYGYT
TRBV20-1,TRBJ1-5,SARVTGTDQPQH
TRBV12-3/TRBV12-4,TRBJ1-5,ASSFPGGNQPQH
TRBV12-3/TRBV12-4,TRBJ2-5,ASSSGQLQETQY
TRBV20-1,TRBJ1-4,SASSGRTGNEKLF
TRBV6-1,TRBJ2-5,ASTRTANPQETQY
TRBV29-1,TRBJ2-7,SVEDGVAGAYEQY
TRBV20-1,TRBJ2-1,SARTGREYNEQF
TRBV24-1,TRBJ2-3,ATSDQGADTQY
TRBV7-8,TRBJ1-1,ASSFGTGGRTEAF
TRBV20-1,TRBJ2-3,SARDLTSGGTDTQY
TRBV20-1,TRBJ2-7,SAAGTLSSYEQY
TRBV20-1,TRBJ2-5,SAVPLGGGTQETQY
TRBV12-3/TRBV12-4,TRBJ1-4,ASRRSNGGEKLF
TRBV6-1,TRBJ2-2,ASSEWGSLTGELF
TRBV19,TRBJ2-3,ASSILPAGTDTQY